The 22 T cell receptor beta chains below were found in one sample sequenced in a study of T cells in Graves' hyperthyroidism and ophthalmopathy. The CDR3 regions of TCR beta were amplified from RNA transcripts. HTBI primers drove first-round RT-PCR of the TCR CDR3. TCRdb redid the calling of the multiplex PCR reads with MiXCR, one entry per CDR3 protein. The repertoire includes 550,000 to 600,000 distinct CDR3 sequences, 11% to 15% of them detected once, and 7% to 9% sits in the top ten. The sequenced sample consisted of blood. These receptors all come from a woman between 18 and 29 years old with Graves' ophthalmopathy.

The chain uses TRBV6-2 or TRBV6-3 and TRBJ2-1, with 12 bases matching TRBD2. Unmatched junction bases numbered 19, after V lost 5 bases and J lost 5 bases. CDR3 length: 20 amino acids. The V gene's germline CDR1 is MNHEY and CDR2 SVGEGT. CDR3 nucleotide sequence: TGTGCCAGCAGTACCTCGGGGACTAGCGGGTTCCTGAGGGGCCACAATGAGCAGTTCTTC. Translation gives CASSTSGTSGFLRGHNEQFF.

This clonotype was counted ten times or more. The gene calls are TRBV5-1 and TRBJ1-2; TRBD1 matches at 7 bases. With V trimmed by 0 bases and J by 4 bases, 6 bases remained unmatched. The germline gives CDR1 SGHRS, CDR2 YFSETQ. CDR3 length equals 15 residues. This CDR3 is CASSLDLGTVYGYTF. The CDR3, as DNA: TGCGCCAGCAGCTTGGATCTTGGGACAGTCTATGGCTACACCTTC.

In its sample, this clonotype was seen many times. V usage is TRBV20-1 and J usage is TRBJ2-3; D possibly corresponds to TRBD1 (6 bases). The CDR3 is 17 amino acids. Trimming took off 0 bases at V and 1 base at J, with 17 bases between the two ends. Germline CDR1 and CDR2: DFQATT and SNEGSKA (reference sequence). The CDR3 loop reads CSARDSAGESGTDTQYF. CDR3 coding DNA: TGCAGTGCTAGAGATTCCGCAGGGGAGAGTGGCACAGATACGCAGTATTTT.

This clonotype occurred a few times. V and J are TRBV19 and TRBJ2-7, with 12 nucleotides matching TRBD2. The CDR3 is made up of 18 amino acids. Germline CDR1 and CDR2: LNHDA and SQIVND (reference sequence). Trimming took 0 bases from V and 1 from J; bases not matched to a gene: 7. This CDR3 reads CASSIEASGRGQSYEQYF. The CDR3 DNA sequence: TGTGCCAGTAGTATAGAGGCTAGCGGGAGGGGACAATCCTACGAGCAGTACTTC.

Ten or more counts support this clonotype. This chain joins TRBV11-1 and TRBJ2-5; 7 bases map to TRBD2. CDR1 is SGHAT and CDR2 is FQDESV in the germline V gene (reference sequence). J lost 2 bases, V lost 0 bases, and 9 bases had no gene match. This CDR3 region has 17 residues. The CDR3 reads CASSLAERAGLQETQYF. The CDR3 DNA follows: TGTGCCAGCAGCTTAGCGGAACGAGCGGGGCTGCAAGAGACCCAGTACTTC.

This clonotype was observed a few times. CDR3 in amino acids: CASSEGQPGAGANVLTF. DNA of the CDR3: TGTGCCAGCAGTGAGGGGCAGCCGGGGGCTGGGGCCAACGTCCTGACTTTC. The V call is TRBV25-1, the J call TRBJ2-6, with a possible D match to TRBD2 (6 bases). Looked up from germline, CDR1 is MGHDK and CDR2 is SYGVNS. Deletions cut 3 bases from V and 2 bases from J, with 14 bases between. The CDR3 loop spans 17 amino acids.

This clonotype was seen ten or more times. V is TRBV27 and J is TRBJ2-1, with a weak D call TRBD2 (5 bases). Germline V gives CDR1 MNHEY, CDR2 SMNVEV (reference sequence). V shed 5 bases and J shed 10 bases, with 12 bases lying between them. The CDR3 extends over 12 amino acids. CDR3 region: CASSELSEEQFF. The CDR3, as DNA: TGTGCCAGCAGTGAACTTAGCGAGGAGCAGTTCTTC.

This clonotype was recorded many times. The rearrangement uses TRBV6-6 and TRBJ2-7, with D possibly matching TRBD1 (6 bases). The V and J ends lost 0 bases and 0 bases respectively, with 18 bases between them. The CDR3 extends over 18 amino acids. Germline CDR1 reads MNHNY; CDR2 reads SVGAGI (reference sequence). The CDR3 DNA is TGTGCCAGCAGTTACTCGACTTTCGAGACAGGTCTCTCCTACGAGCAGTACTTC. It codes for CASSYSTFETGLSYEQYF.

In its sample, this clonotype was seen many times. The chain uses TRBV28 and TRBJ1-1; no definite D call. The CDR3 totals 14 residues. Trimming stripped 6 bases from V and 2 bases from J, with 13 bases between. Germline V gene data show CDR1 as MDHEN and CDR2 as SYDVKM. DNA for the CDR3: TGTGCCAGCAGCCCTCCTAAGGGAAACACTGAAGCTTTCTTT. This gives the protein CASSPPKGNTEAFF.

This clonotype was recorded once. A much larger clonotype is one base distant, so this may be a read error. The chain uses TRBV5-1 and TRBJ2-1; 8 bases line up with TRBD1. The germline CDR1 and CDR2 sequences are SGHRS and YFSETQ. This CDR3 is built from 13 residues. V shed 6 bases, J shed 8 bases, and the junction held 7 bases outside the gene matches. CDR3 sequence (DNA): TGCGCCAGCACTCAGGGGGCTAACGATGAGCAGTTCTTC. It yields the protein CASTQGANDEQFF.

This clonotype was recorded at least ten times. This chain links TRBV7-9 with TRBJ1-1; TRBD1 matches 8 bases. The ends lost 1 base at V and 6 bases at J; junction bases unmatched: 13. The CDR3 runs to 17 residues. CDR1 and CDR2 (germline): SEHNR, FQNEAQ (reference sequence). CDR3 residues: CASSLGPRGQRRSEAFF. The CDR3 DNA reads TGTGCCAGCAGCTTAGGTCCCAGGGGGCAGAGGCGCTCTGAAGCTTTCTTT.

This clonotype was counted at least ten times. The gene calls are TRBV6-2 or TRBV6-3 and TRBJ2-7, with 10 bases lining up with TRBD2. After removal of 6 bases from V and 3 bases from J, the junction contained 8 bases not matched to a gene. The CDR3 contains 15 residues. Germline CDR1 reads MNHEY; CDR2 reads SVGEGT. CDR3 bases: TGTGCCAGCAGACCTCTCAGCGGGAGGGGCTACGAGCAGTACTTC. It encodes CASRPLSGRGYEQYF.

There are many counts of this clonotype. The chain has TRBV7-2 and TRBJ1-1; possibly TRBD1 for D (6 bases). Germline V gene lookup returns CDR1 SGHTA and CDR2 FQGNSA. The length of the CDR3 is 18 residues. The germline V and J ends were trimmed by 5 bases and 4 bases, with 26 bases remaining between them. CDR3 nucleotides: TGTGCCAGCAGCCCATCGGTGGGGGCCAGGGGAGGGGGCACTGAAGCTTTCTTT. It encodes CASSPSVGARGGGTEAFF.

This clonotype was detected many times. The chain joins TRBV30 to TRBJ2-3; maybe TRBD2 (5 bases). Trimming took off 2 bases at V and 3 bases at J, with 15 bases between the two ends. The CDR3 spans 15 residues. Germline values: CDR1 GTSNPN, CDR2 SVGIG (reference sequence). CDR3 DNA: TGTGCCTGGAGTCCCACGCTAGCAAGAACAGATACGCAGTATTTT. The encoded protein is CAWSPTLARTDTQYF.

In its sample, this clonotype was seen many times. V is TRBV12-5 and J is TRBJ2-1; D gene uncertain. The germline V gene has CDR1 LGHNT and CDR2 FRNRAP. The CDR3 runs 13 residues. V lost 1 base, J lost 2 bases, and 3 bases lay in between. The CDR3 loop reads CASGLGTYNEQFF. In nucleotides, the CDR3 is TGTGCTAGTGGTTTGGGCACCTACAATGAGCAGTTCTTC.

This clonotype has a single count. The chain combines TRBV13 with TRBJ1-2; TRBD1 is a possible D gene (6 bases). The V gene lost 0 bases and the J gene lost 7 bases, with 15 bases spanning the gap. Germline-derived CDR1 and CDR2 are PRHDT and FYEKMQ (reference sequence). The CDR3 runs to 15 residues. The CDR3 sequence: CASSLGLGGRGGYTF. CDR3 coding DNA: TGTGCCAGCAGCTTAGGCCTTGGGGGGCGCGGTGGCTACACCTTC. Combining the CDR3 with reference TRBV13 and TRBJ1-2 gives the whole variable domain AAGVIQSPRHLIKEKRETATLKCYPIPRHDTVYWYQQGPGQDPQFLISFYEKMQSDKGSIPDRFSAQQFSDYHSELNMSSLELGDSALYFCASSLGLGGRGGYTFGSGTRLTVV.

The chain has TRBV9 and TRBJ2-1, with 10 bases matching TRBD2. The CDR3 loop spans 15 amino acids. Germline V lookup: CDR1 SGDLS, CDR2 YYNGEE. Trimming took 0 bases from V and 9 from J; bases not matched to a gene: 6. CDR3 DNA sequence: TGTGCCAGCAGCGTAGGTTCACTAGCGGGACGTGAGCAGTTCTTC. The encoded protein is CASSVGSLAGREQFF.

This clonotype has more than one count but fewer than ten. V is TRBV25-1 and J is TRBJ2-4, with D perhaps TRBD1 or TRBD2 (5 bases each). Germline V gene sequence: CDR1 MGHDK, CDR2 SYGVNS. Trimming pared 1 base from V and 7 bases from J, leaving 11 bases between. The CDR3 totals 14 residues. The CDR3 DNA sequence: TGTGCCAGCAGTGAATTGGAGGCAGGGAACATTCAGTACTTC. Its translation: CASSELEAGNIQYF. Complete variable domain (other parts from reference TRBV25-1 and TRBJ2-4): EADIYQTPRYLVIGTGKKITLECSQTMGHDKMYWYQQDPGMELHLIHYSYGVNSTEKGDLSSESTVSRIRTEHFPLTLESARPSHTSQYLCASSELEAGNIQYFGAGTRLSVL.

This clonotype was seen ten or more times. The chain links TRBV12-3 or TRBV12-4 to TRBJ2-1; TRBD2 aligns across 14 bases. CDR3 length: 16 amino acids. The V and J ends lost 4 bases and 8 bases, in that order; junction bases with no gene match: 7. The CDR3: CASSSGTSGSGDEQFF. DNA for the CDR3: TGTGCCAGCAGTTCGGGGACTAGCGGGAGTGGGGATGAGCAGTTCTTC.

The table lists this clonotype with many counts. The chain employs TRBV2 and TRBJ2-5; unclear D gene. The CDR3 sequence is 14 residues long. Germline V gene sequence: CDR1 SNHLY, CDR2 FYNNEI. Trimming removed 4 bases at V and 13 bases at J, with 22 bases between. CDR3 DNA: TGTGCCAGCAGTGTGGATCGGCCCCTCTCGTTGGGGTACTTC. Translation gives CASSVDRPLSLGYF. Looking up the rest from reference TRBV2 and TRBJ2-5 gives the full variable domain: EPEVTQTPSHQVTQMGQEVILRCVPISNHLYFYWYRQILGQKVEFLVSFYNNEISEKSEIFDDQFSVERPDGSNFTLKIRSTKLEDSAMYFCASSVDRPLSLGYFGPGTRLLVL.

V is TRBV18 and J is TRBJ1-2, with 7 bases aligning to TRBD1. Germline CDR1 is KGHSH and CDR2 is LQKENI. V was clipped by 5 bases and J by 0 bases; unmatched bases: 3. The CDR3 runs 14 residues. CDR3 region: CASSAGTANYGYTF. DNA of the CDR3: TGTGCCAGCTCAGCCGGGACAGCTAACTATGGCTACACCTTC.

For this clonotype: A much larger clone lies one base from this, so it may be a read error. This chain joins TRBV9 and TRBJ2-3; 10 bases fit TRBD2. The CDR3 sequence is 16 residues long. Germline assignment: CDR1 SGDLS and CDR2 YYNGEE. With 0 bases clipped from V and 4 bases from J, the junction kept 5 bases outside the gene matches. CDR3 nucleotide sequence: TGTGCCAGCAGCGTAGCGGCTAGCGGGAGCGCAGATACGCAGTATTTT. Its protein is CASSVAASGSADTQYF.